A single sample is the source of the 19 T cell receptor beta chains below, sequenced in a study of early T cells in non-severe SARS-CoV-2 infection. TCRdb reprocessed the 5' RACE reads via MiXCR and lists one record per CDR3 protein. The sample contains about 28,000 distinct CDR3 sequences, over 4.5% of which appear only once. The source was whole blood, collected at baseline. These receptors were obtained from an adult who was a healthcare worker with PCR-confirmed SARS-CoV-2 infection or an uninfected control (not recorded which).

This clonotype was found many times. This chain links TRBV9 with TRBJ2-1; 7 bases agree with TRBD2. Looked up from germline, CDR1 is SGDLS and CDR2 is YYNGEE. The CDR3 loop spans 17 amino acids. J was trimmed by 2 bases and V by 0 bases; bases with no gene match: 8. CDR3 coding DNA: TGTGCCAGCAGCGTAGATCCAGCGGGAAGAGCCTACAATGAGCAGTTCTTC. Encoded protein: CASSVDPAGRAYNEQFF.

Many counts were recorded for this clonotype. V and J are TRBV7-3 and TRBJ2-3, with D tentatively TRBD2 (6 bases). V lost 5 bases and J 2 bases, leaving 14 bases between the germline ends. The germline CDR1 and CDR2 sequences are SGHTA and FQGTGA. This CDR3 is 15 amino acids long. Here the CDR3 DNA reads TGTGCCAGCAGCGAGCGACTAGGGGCCACAGATACGCAGTATTTT. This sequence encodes CASSERLGATDTQYF.

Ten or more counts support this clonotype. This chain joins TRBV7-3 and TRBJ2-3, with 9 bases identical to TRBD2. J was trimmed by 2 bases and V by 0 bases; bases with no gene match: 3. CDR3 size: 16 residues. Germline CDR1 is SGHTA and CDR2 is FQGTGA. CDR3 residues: CASSLTSGRFTDTQYF. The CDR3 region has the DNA TGTGCCAGCAGCTTAACTAGCGGGAGATTCACAGATACGCAGTATTTT.

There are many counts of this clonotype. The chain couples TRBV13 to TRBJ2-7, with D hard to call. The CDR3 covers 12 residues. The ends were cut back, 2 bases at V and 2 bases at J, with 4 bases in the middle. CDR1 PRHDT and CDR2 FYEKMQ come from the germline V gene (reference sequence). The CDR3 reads CASSLKPYEQYF. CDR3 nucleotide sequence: TGTGCCAGCAGCTTAAAACCCTACGAGCAGTACTTC.

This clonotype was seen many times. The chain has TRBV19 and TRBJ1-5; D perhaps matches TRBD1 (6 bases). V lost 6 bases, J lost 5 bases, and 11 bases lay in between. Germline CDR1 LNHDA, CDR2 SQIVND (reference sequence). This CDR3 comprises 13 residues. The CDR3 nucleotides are TGTGCCAGTAGCTGGACAGAAGATCAGCCCCAGCATTTT. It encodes CASSWTEDQPQHF.

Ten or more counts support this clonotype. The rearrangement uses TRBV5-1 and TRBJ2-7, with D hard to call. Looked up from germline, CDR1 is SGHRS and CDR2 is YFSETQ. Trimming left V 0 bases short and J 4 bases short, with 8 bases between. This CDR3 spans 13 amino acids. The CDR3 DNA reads TGCGCCAGCAGCTTGGTCGGGTCTTACGAGCAGTACTTC. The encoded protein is CASSLVGSYEQYF.

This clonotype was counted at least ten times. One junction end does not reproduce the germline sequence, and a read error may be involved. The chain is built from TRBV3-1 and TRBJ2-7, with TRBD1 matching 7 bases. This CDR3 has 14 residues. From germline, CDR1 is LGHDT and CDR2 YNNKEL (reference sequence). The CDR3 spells CASRQGGPSYEQYF. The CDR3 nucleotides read TGTGCCAGCAGACAAGGGGGCCCCTCCTACGAGCAGTACTTC.

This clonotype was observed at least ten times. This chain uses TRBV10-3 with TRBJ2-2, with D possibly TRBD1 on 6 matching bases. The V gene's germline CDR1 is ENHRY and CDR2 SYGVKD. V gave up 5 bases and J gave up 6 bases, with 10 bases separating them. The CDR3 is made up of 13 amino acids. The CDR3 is CAISQQGPGELFF. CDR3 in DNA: TGTGCCATCAGTCAACAGGGACCCGGGGAGCTGTTTTTT.

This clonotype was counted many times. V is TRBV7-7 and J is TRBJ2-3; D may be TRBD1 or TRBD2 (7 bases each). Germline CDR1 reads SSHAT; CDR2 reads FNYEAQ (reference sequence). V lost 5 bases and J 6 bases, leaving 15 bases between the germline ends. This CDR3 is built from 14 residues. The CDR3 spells CASSPGGAQDTQYF. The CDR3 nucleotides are TGTGCCAGCAGCCCAGGGGGGGCGCAGGATACGCAGTATTTT.

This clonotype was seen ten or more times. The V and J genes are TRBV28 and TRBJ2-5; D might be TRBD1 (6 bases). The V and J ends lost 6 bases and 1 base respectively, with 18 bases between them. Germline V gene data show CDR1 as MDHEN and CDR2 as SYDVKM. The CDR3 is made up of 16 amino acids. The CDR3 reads CASRAPPGQPQETQYF. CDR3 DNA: TGTGCCAGCAGAGCCCCCCCTGGACAGCCCCAAGAGACCCAGTACTTC.

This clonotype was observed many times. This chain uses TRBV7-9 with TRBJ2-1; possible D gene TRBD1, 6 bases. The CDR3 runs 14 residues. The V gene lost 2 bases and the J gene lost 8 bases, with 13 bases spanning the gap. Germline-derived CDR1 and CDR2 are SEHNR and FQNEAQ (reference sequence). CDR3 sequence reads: CASSLPDSHDEQFF. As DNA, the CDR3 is TGTGCCAGCAGCTTACCGGACAGTCACGATGAGCAGTTCTTC.

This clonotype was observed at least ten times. In DNA, the CDR3 is TGTGCCAGCAGCTCCGGACAGGGAGGAGATACGCAGTATTTT. Translating it yields CASSSGQGGDTQYF. This chain joins TRBV7-3 and TRBJ2-3, with TRBD1 matching over 8 bases. The CDR3 loop spans 14 amino acids. Losses at the gene ends were 4 bases for V and 5 bases for J; bases not matched to a gene: 5. In germline, CDR1 is SGHTA, CDR2 FQGTGA.

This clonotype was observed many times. CDR3 DNA sequence: TGCAGTGCTAGAAAACGGACAGGGGGGATGGAAGAGCAGTACTTC. Its protein product is CSARKRTGGMEEQYF. The chain couples TRBV20-1 to TRBJ2-7, with 10 bases lining up with TRBD1. This CDR3 has 15 residues. The trim removed 2 bases at V and 7 bases at J, leaving 11 bases unmatched. Germline CDR1 DFQATT, CDR2 SNEGSKA (reference sequence).

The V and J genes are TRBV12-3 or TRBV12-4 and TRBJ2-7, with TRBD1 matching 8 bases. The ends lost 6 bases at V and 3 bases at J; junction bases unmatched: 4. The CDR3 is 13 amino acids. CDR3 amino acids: CASRDRVRYEQYF. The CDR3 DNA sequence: TGTGCCAGCAGGGACAGGGTCCGCTACGAGCAGTACTTC.

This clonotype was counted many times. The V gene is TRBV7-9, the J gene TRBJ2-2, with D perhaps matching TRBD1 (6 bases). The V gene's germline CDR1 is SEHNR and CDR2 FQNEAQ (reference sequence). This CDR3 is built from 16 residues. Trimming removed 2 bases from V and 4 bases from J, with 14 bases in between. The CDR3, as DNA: TGTGCCAGCAGCTTACGACAGGTAGCCCTCACCGGGGAGCTGTTTTTT. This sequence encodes CASSLRQVALTGELFF.

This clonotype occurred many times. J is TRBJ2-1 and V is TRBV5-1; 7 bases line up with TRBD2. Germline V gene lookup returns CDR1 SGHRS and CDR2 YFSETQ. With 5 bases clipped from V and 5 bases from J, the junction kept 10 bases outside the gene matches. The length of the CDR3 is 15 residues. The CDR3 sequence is CASRDSGRADNEQFF. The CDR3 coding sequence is TGCGCCAGCAGGGATAGCGGGCGGGCAGACAATGAGCAGTTCTTC.

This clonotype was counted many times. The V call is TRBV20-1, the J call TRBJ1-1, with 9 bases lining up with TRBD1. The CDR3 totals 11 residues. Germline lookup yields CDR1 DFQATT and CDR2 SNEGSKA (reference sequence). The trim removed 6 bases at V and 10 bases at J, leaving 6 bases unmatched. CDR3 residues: CSANRGPGAFF. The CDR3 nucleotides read TGCAGTGCAAACAGGGGGCCGGGAGCTTTCTTT.

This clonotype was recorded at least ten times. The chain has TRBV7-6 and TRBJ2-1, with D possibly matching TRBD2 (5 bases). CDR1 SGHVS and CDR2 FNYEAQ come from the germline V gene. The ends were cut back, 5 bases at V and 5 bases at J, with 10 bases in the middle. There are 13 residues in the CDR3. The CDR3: CASSLTRNNEQFF. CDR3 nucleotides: TGTGCCAGCAGCCTAACTAGAAACAATGAGCAGTTCTTC. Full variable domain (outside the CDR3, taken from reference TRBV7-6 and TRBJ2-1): GAGVSQSPRYKVTKRGQDVALRCDPISGHVSLYWYRQALGQGPEFLTYFNYEAQQDKSGLPNDRFSAERPEGSISTLTIQRTEQRDSAMYRCASSLTRNNEQFFGPGTRLTVL.

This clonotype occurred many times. As DNA, the CDR3 is TGTGCCAGCAGTTCGGCGAGGGGGGGCGCCCGGGGCTACACCTTC. It translates to CASSSARGGARGYTF. The chain has TRBV27 and TRBJ1-2, with D maybe TRBD1 (6 bases). Between the trimmed V and J ends, which lost 4 bases and 8 bases, there was a span of 20 bases. The CDR3 loop spans 15 amino acids. Per germline, CDR1 MNHEY and CDR2 SMNVEV (reference sequence).